This T cell receptor (beta chain) was captured in a study of CD8 T cells in ankylosing spondylitis. The CDR3 sequence is 15 residues long. Germline loops: CDR1 SGHRS, CDR2 YFSETQ. V was clipped by 0 bases and J by 3 bases, with 10 bases between them. MiXCR, run by TCRdb on the 5' RACE reads, gives a single entry per CDR3 protein. The sample has 250,000 to 400,000 distinct CDR3 sequences, under 14% seen once; the top ten hold roughly 9.2%. This clonotype was observed many times. The rearrangement joins TRBV5-1 to TRBJ2-1, with D possibly matching TRBD1 (5 bases). The clonotype comes from a female donor with ankylosing spondylitis or in good health (not recorded which). Input material: blood, either unsorted or a sorted T cell fraction (not recorded which). The CDR3 DNA follows: TGCGCCAGCAGCTTGGCCAGGGAATTCTACAATGAGCAGTTCTTC. This sequence encodes CASSLAREFYNEQFF.